This TCR beta chain was sequenced for a study of shared clonotypes between healthy human individuals. Regarding this clone: Different DNA sequences within this sample yield the same CDR3.

Profiled with immunoSEQ multiplex PCR; TCRdb holds only in-frame clones, not every one. The table shows about 2.4 million clones, with roughly 93% occurring only once. This CDR3 is built from 13 residues. Germline V gene data show CDR1 as SGHRS and CDR2 as YFSETQ. V gave up 0 bases and J gave up 0 bases, with 3 bases separating them. Sequencing was performed on naive CD4+ T cells from PBMCs. Subset: CD45RA+ positively selected. This clonotype was sampled from a man younger than 35 in good health. Some clones in this sample may be carry-over from other donors' samples. This chain connects TRBV5-1 to TRBJ1-1; no reliable D call. The CDR3 protein is CASSLELNTEAFF. The CDR3 nucleotides are TGCGCCAGCAGCTTGGAGTTGAACACTGAAGCTTTCTTT.